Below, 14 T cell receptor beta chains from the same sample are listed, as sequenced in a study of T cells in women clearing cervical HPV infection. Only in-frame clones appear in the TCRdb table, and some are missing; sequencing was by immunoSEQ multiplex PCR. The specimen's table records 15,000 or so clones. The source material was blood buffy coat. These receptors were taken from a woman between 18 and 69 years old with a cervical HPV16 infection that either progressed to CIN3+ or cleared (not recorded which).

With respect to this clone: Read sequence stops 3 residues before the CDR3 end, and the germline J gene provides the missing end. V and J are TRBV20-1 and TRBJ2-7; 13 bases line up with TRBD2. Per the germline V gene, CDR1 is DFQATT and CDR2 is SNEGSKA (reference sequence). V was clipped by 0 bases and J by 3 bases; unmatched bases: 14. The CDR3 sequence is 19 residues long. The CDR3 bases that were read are TGCAGTGCTAGAGATCGCCGGACTAGCGGGGGCCGAGGCCTCTACGAG. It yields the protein CSARDRRTSGGRGLYE. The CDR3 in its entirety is CSARDRRTSGGRGLYEQYF.

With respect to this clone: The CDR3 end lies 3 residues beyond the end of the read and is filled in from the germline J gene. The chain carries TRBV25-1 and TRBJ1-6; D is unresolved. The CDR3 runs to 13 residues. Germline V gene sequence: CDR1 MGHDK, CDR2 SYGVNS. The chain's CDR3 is CASSEGGVFPLHF. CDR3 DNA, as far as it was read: TGTGCCAGCAGTGAGGGCGGGGTCTTCCCC.

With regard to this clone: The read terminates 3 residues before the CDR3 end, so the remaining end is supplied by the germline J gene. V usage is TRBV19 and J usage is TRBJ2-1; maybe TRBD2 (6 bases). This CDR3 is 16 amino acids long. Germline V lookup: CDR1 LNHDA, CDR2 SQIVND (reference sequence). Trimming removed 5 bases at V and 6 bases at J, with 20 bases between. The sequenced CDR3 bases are TGTGCCAGTAGTGGGGCGGTGGTGGTTAGCGGCAATGAG. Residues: CASSGAVVVSGNE. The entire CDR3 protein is CASSGAVVVSGNEQFF. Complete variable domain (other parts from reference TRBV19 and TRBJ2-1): DGGITQSPKYLFRKEGQNVTLSCEQNLNHDAMYWYRQDPGQGLRLIYYSQIVNDFQKGDIAEGYSVSREKKESFPLTVTSAQKNPTAFYLCASSGAVVVSGNEQFFGPGTRLTVL.

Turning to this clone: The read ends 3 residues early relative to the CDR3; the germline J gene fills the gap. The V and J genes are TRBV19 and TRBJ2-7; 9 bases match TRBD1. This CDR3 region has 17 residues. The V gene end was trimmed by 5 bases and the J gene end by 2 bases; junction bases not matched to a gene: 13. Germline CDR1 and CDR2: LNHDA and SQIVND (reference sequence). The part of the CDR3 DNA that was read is TGTGCCAGTAGTGCGACTACCGGGACAGGGATCGCCTACGAG. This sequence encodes CASSATTGTGIAYE. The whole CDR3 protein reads CASSATTGTGIAYEQYF.

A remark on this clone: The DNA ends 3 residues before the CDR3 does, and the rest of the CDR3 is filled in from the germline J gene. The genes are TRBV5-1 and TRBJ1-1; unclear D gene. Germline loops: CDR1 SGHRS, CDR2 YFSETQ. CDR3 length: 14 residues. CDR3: CASSLAGVGLDAFF. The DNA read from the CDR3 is TGCGCCAGCAGCTTGGCCGGGGTAGGGTTGGAT.

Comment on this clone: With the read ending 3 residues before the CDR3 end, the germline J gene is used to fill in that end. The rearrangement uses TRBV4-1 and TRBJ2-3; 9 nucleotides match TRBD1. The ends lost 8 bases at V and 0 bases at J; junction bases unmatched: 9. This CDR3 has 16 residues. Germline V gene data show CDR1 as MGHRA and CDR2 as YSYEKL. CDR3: CASRDRAPLSTDTQYF. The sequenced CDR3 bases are TGCGCCAGCCGGGACAGGGCACCTCTTAGCACAGATACG.

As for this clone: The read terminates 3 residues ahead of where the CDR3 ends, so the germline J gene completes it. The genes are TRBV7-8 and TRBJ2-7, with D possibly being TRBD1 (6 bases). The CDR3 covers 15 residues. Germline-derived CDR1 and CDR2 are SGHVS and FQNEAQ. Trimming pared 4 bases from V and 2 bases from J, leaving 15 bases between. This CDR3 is CASSSADRTPYEQYF. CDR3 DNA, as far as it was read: TGTGCCAGCAGCTCCGCCGACAGGACCCCCTACGAG. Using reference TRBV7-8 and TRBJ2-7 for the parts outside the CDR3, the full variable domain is GAGVSQSPRYKVAKRGQDVALRCDPISGHVSLFWYQQALGQGPEFLTYFQNEAQLDKSGLPSDRFFAERPEGSVSTLKIQRTQQEDSAVYLCASSSADRTPYEQYFGPGTRLTVT.

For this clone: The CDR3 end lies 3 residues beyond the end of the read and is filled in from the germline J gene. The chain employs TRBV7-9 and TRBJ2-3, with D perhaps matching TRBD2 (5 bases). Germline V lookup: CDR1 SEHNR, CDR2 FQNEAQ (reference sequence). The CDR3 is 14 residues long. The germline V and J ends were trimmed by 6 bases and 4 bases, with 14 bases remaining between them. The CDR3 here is CASREEGGSDTQYF. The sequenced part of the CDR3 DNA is TGTGCCAGCAGGGAAGAGGGTGGGTCAGATACG.

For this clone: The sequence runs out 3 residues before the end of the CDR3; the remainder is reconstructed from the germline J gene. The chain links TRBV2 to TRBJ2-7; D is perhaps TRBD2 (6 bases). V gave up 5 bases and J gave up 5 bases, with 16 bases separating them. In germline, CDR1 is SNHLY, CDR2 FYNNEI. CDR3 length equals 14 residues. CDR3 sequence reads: CASSSLAFADEQYF. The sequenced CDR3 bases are TGTGCCAGCAGTAGTCTAGCGTTTGCGGACGAG. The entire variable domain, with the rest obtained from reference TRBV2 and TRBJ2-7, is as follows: EPEVTQTPSHQVTQMGQEVILRCVPISNHLYFYWYRQILGQKVEFLVSFYNNEISEKSEIFDDQFSVERPDGSNFTLKIRSTKLEDSAMYFCASSSLAFADEQYFGPGTRLTVT.

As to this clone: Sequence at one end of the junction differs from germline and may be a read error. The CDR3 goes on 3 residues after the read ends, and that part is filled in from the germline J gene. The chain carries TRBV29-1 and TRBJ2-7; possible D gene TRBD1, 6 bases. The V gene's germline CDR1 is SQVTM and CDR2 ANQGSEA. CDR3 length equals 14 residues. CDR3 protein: CSVEDGTSVREQYF. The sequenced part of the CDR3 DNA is TGCAGCGTAGAAGACGGGACATCGGTGCGCGAG.

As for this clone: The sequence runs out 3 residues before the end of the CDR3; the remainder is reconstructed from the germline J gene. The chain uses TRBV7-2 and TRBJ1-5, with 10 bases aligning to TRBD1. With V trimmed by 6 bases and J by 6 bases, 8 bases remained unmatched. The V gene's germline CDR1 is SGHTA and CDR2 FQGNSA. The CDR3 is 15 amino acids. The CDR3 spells CASRSSGTGVQPQHF. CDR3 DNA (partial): TGTGCCAGCAGATCCTCCGGGACAGGGGTTCAGCCC.

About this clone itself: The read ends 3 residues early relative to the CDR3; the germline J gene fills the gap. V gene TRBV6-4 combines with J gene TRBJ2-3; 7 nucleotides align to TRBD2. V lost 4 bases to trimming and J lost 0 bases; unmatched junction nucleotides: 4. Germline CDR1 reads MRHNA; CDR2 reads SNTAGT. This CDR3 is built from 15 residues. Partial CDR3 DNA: TGTGCCAGCAGTGCCCAGCGGGGTAGCACAGATACG. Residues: CASSAQRGSTDT. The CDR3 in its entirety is CASSAQRGSTDTQYF.

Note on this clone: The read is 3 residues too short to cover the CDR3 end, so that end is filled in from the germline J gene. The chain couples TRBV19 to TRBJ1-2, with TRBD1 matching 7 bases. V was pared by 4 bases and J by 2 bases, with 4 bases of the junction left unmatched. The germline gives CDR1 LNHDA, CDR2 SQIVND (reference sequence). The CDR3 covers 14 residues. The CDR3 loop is CASSRQGSNYGYTF. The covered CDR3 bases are TGTGCCAGTAGTAGACAGGGATCCAACTATGGC.

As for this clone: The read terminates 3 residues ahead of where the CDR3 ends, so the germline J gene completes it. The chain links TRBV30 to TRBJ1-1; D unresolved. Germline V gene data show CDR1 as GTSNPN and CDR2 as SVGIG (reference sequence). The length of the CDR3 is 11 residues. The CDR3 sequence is CAWSSGRAAFF. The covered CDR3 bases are TGTGCCTGGAGTTCGGGGAGAGCA.